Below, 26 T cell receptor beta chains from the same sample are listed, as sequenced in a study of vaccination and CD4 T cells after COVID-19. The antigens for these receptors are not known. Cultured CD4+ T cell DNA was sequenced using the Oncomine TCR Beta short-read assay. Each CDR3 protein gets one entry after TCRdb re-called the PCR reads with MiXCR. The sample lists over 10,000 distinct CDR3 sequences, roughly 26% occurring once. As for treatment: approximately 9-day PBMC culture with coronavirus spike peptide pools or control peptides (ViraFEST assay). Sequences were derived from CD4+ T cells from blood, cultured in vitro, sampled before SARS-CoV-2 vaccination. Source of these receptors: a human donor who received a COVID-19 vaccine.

The CDR3 reads CATSDSDRGTGETQYF. In DNA form, the CDR3 reads TGTGCCACCAGTGATTCGGACAGGGGGACAGGAGAGACCCAGTACTTC. V usage is TRBV24-1 and J usage is TRBJ2-5; TRBD1 matches 10 bases. After removal of 2 bases from V and 4 bases from J, the junction contained 6 bases not matched to a gene. Germline lookup yields CDR1 KGHDR and CDR2 SFDVKD. The CDR3 is 16 amino acids.

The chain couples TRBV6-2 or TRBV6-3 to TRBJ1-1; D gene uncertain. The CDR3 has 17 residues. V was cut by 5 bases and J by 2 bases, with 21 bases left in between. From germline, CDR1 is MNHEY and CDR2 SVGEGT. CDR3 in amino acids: CASSALRSGFGNTEAFF. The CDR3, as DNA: TGTGCCAGCAGTGCCCTAAGGTCGGGGTTCGGAAACACTGAAGCTTTCTTT.

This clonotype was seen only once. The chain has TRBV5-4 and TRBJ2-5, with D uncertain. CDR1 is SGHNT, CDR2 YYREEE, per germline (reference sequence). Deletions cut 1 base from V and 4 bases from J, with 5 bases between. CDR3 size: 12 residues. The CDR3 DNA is TGTGCCAGCAGCTTGTTCTCAGAGACCCAGTACTTC. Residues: CASSLFSETQYF.

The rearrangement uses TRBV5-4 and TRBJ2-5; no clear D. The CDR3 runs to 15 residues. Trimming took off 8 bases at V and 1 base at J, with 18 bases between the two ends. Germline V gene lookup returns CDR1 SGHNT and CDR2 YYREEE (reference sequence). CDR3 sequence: CASKTELTIQETQYF. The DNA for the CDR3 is TGTGCCAGTAAAACAGAACTGACCATCCAAGAGACCCAGTACTTC.

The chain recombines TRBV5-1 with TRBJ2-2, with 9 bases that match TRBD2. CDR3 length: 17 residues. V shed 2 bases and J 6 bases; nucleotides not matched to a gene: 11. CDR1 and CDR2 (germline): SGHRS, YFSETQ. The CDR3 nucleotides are TGCGCCAGCAGCTTCGCGGGTGCAGCGGGGGGCGCCGGGGAGCTGTTTTTT. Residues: CASSFAGAAGGAGELFF.

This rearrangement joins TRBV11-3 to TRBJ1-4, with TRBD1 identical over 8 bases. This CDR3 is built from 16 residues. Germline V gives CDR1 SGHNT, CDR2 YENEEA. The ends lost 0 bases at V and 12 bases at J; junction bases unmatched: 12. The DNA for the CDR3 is TGTGCCAGCAGCTTAGATGGGCGACAGGGGTCTAGAGAACTGTTTTTT. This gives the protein CASSLDGRQGSRELFF.

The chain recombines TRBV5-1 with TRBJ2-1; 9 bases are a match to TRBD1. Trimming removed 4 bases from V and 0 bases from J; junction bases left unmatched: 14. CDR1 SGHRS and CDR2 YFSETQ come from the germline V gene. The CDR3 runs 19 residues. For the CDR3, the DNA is TGCGCCAGCAGCCCCACCGACGGACAGGGGTTTTTCTCCTACAATGAGCAGTTCTTC. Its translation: CASSPTDGQGFFSYNEQFF.

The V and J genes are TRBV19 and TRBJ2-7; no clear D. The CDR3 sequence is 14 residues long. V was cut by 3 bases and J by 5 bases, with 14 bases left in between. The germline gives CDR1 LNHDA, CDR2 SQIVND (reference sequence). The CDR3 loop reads CASSIPSRRDEQYF. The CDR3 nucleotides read TGTGCCAGTAGTATTCCCAGCCGCCGCGACGAGCAGTACTTC.

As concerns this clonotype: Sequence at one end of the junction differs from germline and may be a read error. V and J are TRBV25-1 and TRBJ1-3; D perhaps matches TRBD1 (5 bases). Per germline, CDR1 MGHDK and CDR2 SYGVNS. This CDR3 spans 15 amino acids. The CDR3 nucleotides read TGTGCCAGCAGTGAATGGGGCCGCTCTGGAAACACCACATATTTT. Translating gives CASSEWGRSGNTTYF.

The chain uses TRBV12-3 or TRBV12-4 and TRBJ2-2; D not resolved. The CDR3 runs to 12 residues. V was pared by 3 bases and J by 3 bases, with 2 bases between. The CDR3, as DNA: TGTGCCAGCAGTTTGGACACCGGGGAGCTGTTTTTT. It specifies CASSLDTGELFF.

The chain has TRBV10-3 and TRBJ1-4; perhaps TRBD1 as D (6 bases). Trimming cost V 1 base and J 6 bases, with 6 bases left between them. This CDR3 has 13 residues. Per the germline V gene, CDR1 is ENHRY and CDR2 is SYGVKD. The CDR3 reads CAISEYRDEKLFF. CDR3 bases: TGTGCCATCAGTGAGTACAGGGATGAAAAACTGTTTTTT.

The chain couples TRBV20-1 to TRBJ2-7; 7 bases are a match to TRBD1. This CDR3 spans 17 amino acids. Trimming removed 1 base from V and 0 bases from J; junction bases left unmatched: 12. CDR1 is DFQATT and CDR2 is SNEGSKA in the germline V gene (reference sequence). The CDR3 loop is CSARGYTQGVSSYEQYF. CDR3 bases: TGCAGTGCTAGAGGATATACCCAGGGGGTTAGCTCCTACGAGCAGTACTTC.

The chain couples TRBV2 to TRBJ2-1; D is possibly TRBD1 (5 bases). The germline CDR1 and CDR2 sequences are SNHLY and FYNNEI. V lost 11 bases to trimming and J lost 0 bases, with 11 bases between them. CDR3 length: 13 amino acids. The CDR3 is CADSVSSYNEQFF. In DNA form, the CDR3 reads TGTGCCGACAGCGTTAGCTCCTACAATGAGCAGTTCTTC.

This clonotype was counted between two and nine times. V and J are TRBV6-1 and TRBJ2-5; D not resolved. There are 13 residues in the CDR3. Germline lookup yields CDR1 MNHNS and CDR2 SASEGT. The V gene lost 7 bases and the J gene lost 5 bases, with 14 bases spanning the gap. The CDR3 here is CASTDLRWETQYF. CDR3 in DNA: TGTGCCAGCACCGACCTCAGGTGGGAGACCCAGTACTTC.

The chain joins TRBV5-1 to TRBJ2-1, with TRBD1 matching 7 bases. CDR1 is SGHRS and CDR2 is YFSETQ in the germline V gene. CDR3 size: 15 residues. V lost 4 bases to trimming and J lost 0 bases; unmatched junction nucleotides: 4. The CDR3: CASSGGQISYNEQFF. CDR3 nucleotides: TGCGCCAGCAGCGGGGGACAGATCTCCTACAATGAGCAGTTCTTC. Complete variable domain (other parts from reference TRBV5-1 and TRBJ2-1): KAGVTQTPRYLIKTRGQQVTLSCSPISGHRSVSWYQQTPGQGLQFLFEYFSETQRNKGNFPGRFSGRQFSNSRSEMNVSTLELGDSALYLCASSGGQISYNEQFFGPGTRLTVL.

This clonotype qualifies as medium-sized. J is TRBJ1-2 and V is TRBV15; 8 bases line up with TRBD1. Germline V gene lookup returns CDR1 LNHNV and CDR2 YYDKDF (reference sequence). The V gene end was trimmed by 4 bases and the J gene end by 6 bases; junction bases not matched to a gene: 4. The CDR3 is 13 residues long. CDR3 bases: TGTGCCACCAGCATGGACAGGGTACATGGCTACACCTTC. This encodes CATSMDRVHGYTF.

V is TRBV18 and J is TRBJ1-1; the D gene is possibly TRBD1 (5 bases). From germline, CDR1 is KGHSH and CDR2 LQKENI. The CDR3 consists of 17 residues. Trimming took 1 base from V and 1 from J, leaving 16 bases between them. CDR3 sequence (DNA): TGTGCCAGCTCACCACGTCCCGCGGGGACGGGGAACACTGAAGCTTTCTTT. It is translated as CASSPRPAGTGNTEAFF. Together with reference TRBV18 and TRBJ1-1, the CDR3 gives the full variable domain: NAGVMQNPRHLVRRRGQEARLRCSPMKGHSHVYWYRQLPEEGLKFMVYLQKENIIDESGMPKERFSAEFPKEGPSILRIQQVVRGDSAAYFCASSPRPAGTGNTEAFFGQGTRLTVV.

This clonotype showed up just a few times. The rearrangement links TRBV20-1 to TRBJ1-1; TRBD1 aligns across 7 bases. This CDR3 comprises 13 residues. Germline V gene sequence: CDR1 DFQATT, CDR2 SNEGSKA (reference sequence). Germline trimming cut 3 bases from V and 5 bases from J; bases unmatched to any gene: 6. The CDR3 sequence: CSARANRGTEAFF. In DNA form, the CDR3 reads TGCAGTGCTAGGGCTAACAGGGGTACTGAAGCTTTCTTT.

CDR3 protein: CASSDAGADMNTEAFF. CDR3 DNA sequence: TGTGCCAGCAGTGACGCAGGGGCGGACATGAACACTGAAGCTTTCTTT. This rearrangement joins TRBV2 to TRBJ1-1; a weak D match, TRBD1 (6 bases). Germline lookup yields CDR1 SNHLY and CDR2 FYNNEI. Deletions cut 3 bases from V and 0 bases from J, with 14 bases between. CDR3 length: 16 residues.

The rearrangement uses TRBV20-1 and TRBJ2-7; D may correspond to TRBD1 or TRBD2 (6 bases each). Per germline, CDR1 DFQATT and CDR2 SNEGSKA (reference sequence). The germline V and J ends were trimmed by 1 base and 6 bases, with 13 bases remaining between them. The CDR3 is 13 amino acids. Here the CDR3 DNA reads TGCAGTGCTAGAGTCCCAGGGGAGGCCGAGCAGTACTTC. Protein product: CSARVPGEAEQYF.

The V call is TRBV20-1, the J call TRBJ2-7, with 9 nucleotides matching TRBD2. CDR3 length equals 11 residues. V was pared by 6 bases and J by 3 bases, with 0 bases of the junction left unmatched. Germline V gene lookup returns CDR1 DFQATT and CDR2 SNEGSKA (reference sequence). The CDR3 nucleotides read TGCAGTGCAGCGGGGGGCTACGAGCAGTACTTC. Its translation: CSAAGGYEQYF.

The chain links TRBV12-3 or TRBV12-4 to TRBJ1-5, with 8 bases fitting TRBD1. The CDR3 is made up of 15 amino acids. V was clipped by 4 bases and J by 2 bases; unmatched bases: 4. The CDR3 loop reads CASSSGTGRNQPQHF. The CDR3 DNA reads TGTGCCAGCAGTTCCGGGACAGGTCGCAATCAGCCCCAGCATTTT.

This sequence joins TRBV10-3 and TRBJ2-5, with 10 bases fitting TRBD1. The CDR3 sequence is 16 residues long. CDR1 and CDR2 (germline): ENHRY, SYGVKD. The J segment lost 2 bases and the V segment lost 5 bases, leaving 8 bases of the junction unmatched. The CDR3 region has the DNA TGTGCCATCAGTCTAGCCCAGGGACAGGGGCAAGAGACCCAGTACTTC. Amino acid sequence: CAISLAQGQGQETQYF.

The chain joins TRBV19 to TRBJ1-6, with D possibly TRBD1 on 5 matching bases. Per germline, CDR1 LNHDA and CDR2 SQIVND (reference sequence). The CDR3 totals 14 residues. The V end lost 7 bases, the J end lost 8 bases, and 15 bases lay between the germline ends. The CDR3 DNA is TGTGCCAGTAACGCAAGGGGACGGGATTCACCCCTCCACTTT. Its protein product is CASNARGRDSPLHF. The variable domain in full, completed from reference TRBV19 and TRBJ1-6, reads DGGITQSPKYLFRKEGQNVTLSCEQNLNHDAMYWYRQDPGQGLRLIYYSQIVNDFQKGDIAEGYSVSREKKESFPLTVTSAQKNPTAFYLCASNARGRDSPLHFGNGTRLTVT.

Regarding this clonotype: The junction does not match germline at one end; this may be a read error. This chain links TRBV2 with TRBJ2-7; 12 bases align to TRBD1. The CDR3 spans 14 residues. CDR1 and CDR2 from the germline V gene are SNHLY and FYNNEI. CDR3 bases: TGTACCAGCACCAGGGGACAGGGGGCGGTCGAGCAGTACTTC. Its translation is CTSTRGQGAVEQYF.

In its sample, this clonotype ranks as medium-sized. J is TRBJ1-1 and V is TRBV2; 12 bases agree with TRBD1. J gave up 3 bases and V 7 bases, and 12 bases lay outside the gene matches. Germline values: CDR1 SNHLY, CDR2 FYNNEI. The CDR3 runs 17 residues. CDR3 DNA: TGTGCCAGCAATCGTCGGGACAGGGGGCGGGTATACACTGAAGCTTTCTTT. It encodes CASNRRDRGRVYTEAFF.